Given below is one TCR beta chain in context. This sample is part of a study of blood T cell repertoires in COVID-19. Across the whole study: Sites across the United States, Italy and Spain contributed samples from acute and convalescent COVID-19. From T cells, B-cell-depleted T cells, or PBMCs came the material, which was cDNA or gDNA.

The germline CDR1 and CDR2 sequences are LGHNA and YSLEER. This CDR3 spans 17 amino acids. Trimming left V 0 bases short and J 0 bases short, with 11 bases between. Authors' data handling: Amplified reference gene primers provided the basis for estimating nucleated cell counts. Using immunoSEQ multiplex PCR, the repertoire was profiled, and TCRdb retains in-frame clones only, with some absent. Clone size and the V and J calls come from that table; the DNA yielded D and trimming. The table lists 45,000 or so clones, around 80% of them singletons. The TCR sequence derives from a human donor in a cohort sampled during active COVID-19. The rearrangement joins TRBV4-3 to TRBJ1-4; D is unclear. The sequenced material came from peripheral blood. The CDR3 coding sequence is TGCGCCAGCAGCCAAGACCCCTCGGGGTCAACTAATGAAAAACTGTTTTTT. Encoded protein: CASSQDPSGSTNEKLFF.